This entry concerns a single T cell receptor (beta chain). The antigen remains undetermined. V was clipped by 4 bases and J by 3 bases; unmatched bases: 5. Germline values: CDR1 SGHDT, CDR2 YYEEEE. The CDR3 totals 15 residues. This sample is drawn from a study of cytomegalovirus exposure and HLA in healthy donors. PCR involved 60 Vbeta and 13 Jbeta primers. Only in-frame clones appear in the TCRdb table, and some are missing; sequencing was by immunoSEQ multiplex PCR. The sample holds 150,000 to 200,000 clones, approximately 80% seen once. General study results and limits: Most observed TCR sequences were rare, whereas some public TCRs were detected in many donors. Sequencing likely caused a cluster of highly shared sequence variants.

The chain recombines TRBV5-6 with TRBJ1-3; TRBD1 aligns across 9 bases. The sample comprised PBMCs. The TCR sequence derives from a man aged 50 or older in good health and CMV-seropositive. CDR3 nucleotide sequence: TGTGCCAGCAGCCCGACAGGGGGGATTGGAAACACCATATATTTT. Its protein is CASSPTGGIGNTIYF.